This passage covers 9 T cell receptor beta chains from one sample sequenced in a study of T-cell memory formation after mild COVID-19. TCRdb re-called the 5' RACE reads with MiXCR, one entry per CDR3 protein. The sample consists of fewer than 200,000 distinct CDR3 sequences, about 20% of them appearing once. The material sequenced was PBMCs or a T cell subset sorted from them (not recorded which). The source is an adult woman who had mild COVID-19 (a few samples of this study predate the infection). Cell type and time point are not known.

This clonotype was counted a few times. The V call is TRBV4-3, the J call TRBJ1-2, with D tentatively TRBD1 (6 bases). From germline, CDR1 is LGHNA and CDR2 YSLEER. V was cut by 0 bases and J by 4 bases, with 9 bases left in between. The CDR3 runs to 14 residues. The DNA of the CDR3 is TGCGCCAGCAGCCAAGATGGAGGGGGCTATGGCTACACCTTC. Translated, it gives CASSQDGGGYGYTF.

V and J are TRBV5-1 and TRBJ2-6; D remains unclear. CDR1 and CDR2 from the germline V gene are SGHRS and YFSETQ. This CDR3 spans 15 amino acids. V was shortened by 4 bases and J by 0 bases, with 8 bases between the two germline ends. The CDR3 DNA reads TGCGCCAGCAGCCAATTCGACTCTGGGGCCAACGTCCTGACTTTC. Its protein is CASSQFDSGANVLTF. Based on the CDR3 plus reference TRBV5-1 and TRBJ2-6, the full variable domain is KAGVTQTPRYLIKTRGQQVTLSCSPISGHRSVSWYQQTPGQGLQFLFEYFSETQRNKGNFPGRFSGRQFSNSRSEMNVSTLELGDSALYLCASSQFDSGANVLTFGAGSRLTVL.

The chain uses TRBV7-8 and TRBJ2-7, with a weak D call TRBD2 (6 bases). The CDR3 is 15 residues long. CDR1 is SGHVS, CDR2 FQNEAQ, per germline. V lost 4 bases, J lost 1 base, and 14 bases lay in between. CDR3 residues: CASSSSWGVSYEQYF. CDR3 nucleotides: TGTGCCAGCAGCTCAAGTTGGGGGGTATCCTACGAGCAGTACTTC.

This clonotype occurred a few times. V is TRBV19 and J is TRBJ2-1, with D possibly TRBD2 on 6 matching bases. The CDR3 extends over 13 amino acids. The ends were cut back, 9 bases at V and 1 base at J, with 10 bases in the middle. Germline CDR1 reads LNHDA; CDR2 reads SQIVND (reference sequence). The CDR3 nucleotides read TGTGCCAGCACTAGCCTTTCCTACAATGAGCAGTTCTTC. Amino acid sequence: CASTSLSYNEQFF.

The chain couples TRBV20-1 to TRBJ2-2, with D tentatively TRBD2 (5 bases). CDR3 length: 13 residues. In germline, CDR1 is DFQATT, CDR2 SNEGSKA (reference sequence). Trimming pared 6 bases from V and 4 bases from J, leaving 12 bases between. Here the CDR3 DNA reads TGCAGTGCCTCTAGCACTACCACCGGGGAGCTGTTTTTT. Residues: CSASSTTTGELFF.

This clonotype was picked up many times. The chain carries TRBV5-1 and TRBJ2-1; D gene uncertain. CDR1 is SGHRS, CDR2 YFSETQ, per germline. V lost 0 bases, J lost 9 bases, and 4 bases lay in between. The length of the CDR3 is 11 residues. The CDR3 coding sequence is TGCGCCAGCAGCTTGGGAGCTGAGCAGTTCTTC. Translating it yields CASSLGAEQFF.

This clonotype has just a few counts. The J gene is TRBJ2-7, the V gene TRBV6-1; D possibly corresponds to TRBD1 (6 bases). The V end lost 4 bases, the J end lost 0 bases, and 10 bases lay between the germline ends. The CDR3 covers 14 residues. Germline assignment: CDR1 MNHNS and CDR2 SASEGT. The chain's CDR3 is CASSGSGASYEQYF. The CDR3 nucleotides are TGTGCCAGCAGTGGTTCAGGGGCCTCCTACGAGCAGTACTTC.

This chain connects TRBV12-3 or TRBV12-4 to TRBJ2-3, with TRBD1 matching over 8 bases. The CDR3 totals 16 residues. V trimming: 6 bases; J trimming: 0 bases; junction bases outside the gene matches: 8. This CDR3 is CASSSSGQGSTDTQYF. CDR3 bases: TGTGCCAGCAGCTCCAGTGGACAGGGTAGCACAGATACGCAGTATTTT.

This clonotype was counted between two and nine times. The chain recombines TRBV12-3 or TRBV12-4 with TRBJ2-1, with TRBD2 identical over 11 bases. Trimming at V came to 1 base and at J to 4 bases, leaving 3 bases not matched to a gene. This CDR3 region has 16 residues. CDR3 residues: CASSLVSSGGYNEQFF. The CDR3 region has the DNA TGTGCCAGCAGTTTAGTTTCTAGCGGGGGGTACAATGAGCAGTTCTTC.